These 32 T cell receptor beta chains originate from one sample sequenced in a study of CD8 T cells in ankylosing spondylitis. MiXCR, applied by TCRdb to the 5' RACE reads, yields one record per CDR3 protein. Altogether roughly 240,000 distinct CDR3 sequences are present, approximately 8% being singletons, with the ten largest covering 4.5% to 5%. The sample taken for sequencing was blood, either unsorted or a sorted T cell fraction (not recorded which). The receptors here all came from a female donor with ankylosing spondylitis or in good health (not recorded which).

This clonotype showed up many times. V gene TRBV7-8 combines with J gene TRBJ1-2, with D maybe TRBD1 (5 bases). V lost 8 bases and J lost 2, with 15 bases in between. The CDR3 runs 14 residues. CDR1 and CDR2 (germline): SGHVS, FQNEAQ. This CDR3 is CASWSSGTNYGYTF. For the CDR3, the DNA is TGTGCCAGCTGGTCTTCCGGGACGAACTATGGCTACACCTTC.

This clonotype was counted at least ten times. The rearrangement joins TRBV20-1 to TRBJ1-1, with D possibly matching TRBD1 (5 bases). The CDR3 extends over 12 amino acids. Trimming pared 4 bases from V and 6 bases from J, leaving 12 bases between. The germline gives CDR1 DFQATT, CDR2 SNEGSKA (reference sequence). This chain's CDR3 is CSAIEGDPEAFF. The CDR3 DNA sequence: TGCAGTGCTATCGAAGGGGATCCTGAAGCTTTCTTT.

This clonotype was detected a few times. The V and J genes are TRBV20-1 and TRBJ2-7, with D unclear. Trimming stripped 3 bases from V and 2 bases from J, with 11 bases between. The germline CDR1 and CDR2 sequences are DFQATT and SNEGSKA (reference sequence). The CDR3 runs to 13 residues. The CDR3: CSASHPRTYEQYF. In DNA form, the CDR3 reads TGCAGTGCTAGCCACCCTAGGACCTACGAGCAGTACTTC.

This clonotype was seen at least ten times. The V and J genes are TRBV4-3 and TRBJ2-7; possibly TRBD2 for D (6 bases). The CDR3 contains 15 residues. The germline V and J ends were trimmed by 1 base and 4 bases, with 14 bases remaining between them. The germline V gene encodes CDR1 LGHNA and CDR2 YSLEER. DNA for the CDR3: TGCGCCAGCAGCCAAGGACGCGGAGGGCCTTACGAGCAGTACTTC. Translated: CASSQGRGGPYEQYF.

This clonotype has at least ten counts. This sequence joins TRBV20-1 and TRBJ2-1; no reliable D call. This CDR3 is built from 11 residues. Trimming stripped 6 bases from V and 8 bases from J, with 11 bases between. CDR1 is DFQATT and CDR2 is SNEGSKA in the germline V gene (reference sequence). DNA for the CDR3: TGCAGTGCCACGGAGTACTATGAGCAGTTCTTC. Its translation: CSATEYYEQFF.

This clonotype was found many times. This chain connects TRBV15 to TRBJ2-5; no reliable D call. The CDR3 consists of 14 residues. V was clipped by 3 bases and J by 5 bases, with 13 bases between them. Germline V gene sequence: CDR1 LNHNV, CDR2 YYDKDF (reference sequence). The CDR3 DNA reads TGTGCCACCAGCAGCCTTCCGGTGCGGGAGACCCAGTACTTC. Its translation is CATSSLPVRETQYF.

As to this clonotype: Being one base from a much bigger clone, this may be a read error. V is TRBV19 and J is TRBJ1-3; possibly TRBD1 for D (5 bases). CDR1 and CDR2 (germline): LNHDA, SQIVND (reference sequence). V shed 5 bases and J shed 4 bases, with 15 bases lying between them. This CDR3 spans 15 amino acids. CDR3 loop: CASSQWSTAGNTIYF. In DNA, the CDR3 is TGTGCCAGTAGTCAGTGGTCGACAGCCGGAAACACCATATATTTT.

In its sample, this clonotype was seen many times. The chain carries TRBV5-1 and TRBJ2-1; TRBD1 might be the D (6 bases). The ends were cut back, 4 bases at V and 10 bases at J, with 18 bases in the middle. Germline CDR1 and CDR2: SGHRS and YFSETQ. This CDR3 spans 14 amino acids. This CDR3 is CASSDPQGSREQFF. The DNA for the CDR3 is TGCGCCAGCAGCGATCCTCAGGGGTCCCGCGAGCAGTTCTTC.

This clonotype was seen repeatedly, ten times or more. The chain is built from TRBV2 and TRBJ1-5; D possibly corresponds to TRBD1 (5 bases). Germline CDR1 reads SNHLY; CDR2 reads FYNNEI. Trimming took 5 bases from V and 2 from J, leaving 13 bases between them. The CDR3 sequence is 15 residues long. The CDR3 DNA follows: TGTGCCAGCAGTTCCGGTGGGGCCCGCAATCAGCCCCAGCATTTT. This codes for CASSSGGARNQPQHF.

This clonotype was observed many times. The rearrangement links TRBV20-1 to TRBJ2-1; the D gene is possibly TRBD2 (5 bases). This CDR3 is built from 14 residues. The germline CDR1 and CDR2 sequences are DFQATT and SNEGSKA (reference sequence). The DNA for the CDR3 is TGCGGCCTCGGAAGCGCGGGCTCCTACAATGAGCAGTTCTTC. Protein sequence: CGLGSAGSYNEQFF.

This clonotype was observed a few times. This chain links TRBV7-3 with TRBJ2-2, with TRBD2 matching 10 bases. This CDR3 is built from 17 residues. The V gene's germline CDR1 is SGHTA and CDR2 FQGTGA. V lost 4 bases and J lost 5; bases outside the gene matches: 10. The DNA for the CDR3 is TGTGCCAGCAGCTCCATTCAAGCGGGAGGGCCAACCGGGGAGCTGTTTTTT. Protein product: CASSSIQAGGPTGELFF.

Ten or more counts support this clonotype. This chain uses TRBV13 with TRBJ2-1; 7 nucleotides match TRBD2. Trimming took 2 bases from V and 4 from J; bases not matched to a gene: 5. Germline V lookup: CDR1 PRHDT, CDR2 FYEKMQ (reference sequence). The CDR3 is made up of 15 amino acids. CDR3 DNA: TGTGCCAGCAGCTTAATGCTAGCGGAGTACAATGAGCAGTTCTTC. It yields the protein CASSLMLAEYNEQFF.

The sample holds many counts of this clonotype. The chain joins TRBV12-3 or TRBV12-4 to TRBJ1-5; D may be TRBD1 (5 bases). The CDR3 has 14 residues. Trimming removed 2 bases at V and 5 bases at J, with 10 bases between. CDR3 sequence (DNA): TGTGCCAGCAGTTTAAAGACAGCCGATCAGCCCCAGCATTTT. Protein product: CASSLKTADQPQHF.

This clonotype was seen at least ten times. This chain links TRBV29-1 with TRBJ1-2; D is perhaps TRBD1 (5 bases). Germline values: CDR1 SQVTM, CDR2 ANQGSEA. This CDR3 is built from 12 residues. V was clipped by 4 bases and J by 4 bases, with 10 bases between them. The CDR3 bases are TGCAGCGTTGCAGACAGCTTCTATGGCTACACCTTC. It translates to CSVADSFYGYTF.

This clonotype was picked up a small number of times. This chain uses TRBV3-1 with TRBJ1-2; TRBD1 is a possible D gene (6 bases). CDR1 is LGHDT, CDR2 YNNKEL, per germline (reference sequence). The CDR3 has 15 amino acids. Trimming took 1 base from V and 4 from J, leaving 13 bases between them. CDR3 nucleotides: TGTGCCAGCAGCCAAGTAGCACAGGGCCCCTATGGCTACACCTTC. Encoded protein: CASSQVAQGPYGYTF.

This clonotype was counted ten times or more. V is TRBV20-1 and J is TRBJ2-5; 7 positions match TRBD2. CDR1 is DFQATT and CDR2 is SNEGSKA in the germline V gene (reference sequence). The length of the CDR3 is 14 residues. V was pared by 3 bases and J by 2 bases, with 6 bases of the junction left unmatched. DNA for the CDR3: TGCAGTGCTAGTGGTGGGGGGGATCAAGAGACCCAGTACTTC. This encodes CSASGGGDQETQYF.

This clonotype was seen ten or more times. This rearrangement joins TRBV12-3 or TRBV12-4 to TRBJ2-2, with no clear D. CDR3 length: 16 residues. Trimming left V 5 bases short and J 4 bases short, with 17 bases between. The CDR3 here is CASSPSGFLGTGELFF. In DNA form, the CDR3 reads TGTGCCAGCAGTCCCTCGGGCTTCCTGGGCACCGGGGAGCTGTTTTTT.

This clonotype was picked up many times. J is TRBJ1-2 and V is TRBV18, with D perhaps TRBD1 (6 bases). V was cut by 2 bases and J by 1 base, with 20 bases left in between. Germline V lookup: CDR1 KGHSH, CDR2 LQKENI. The CDR3 extends over 18 amino acids. CDR3 loop: CASSPSPPYRDINYGYTF. The CDR3 DNA follows: TGTGCCAGCTCACCATCCCCCCCCTACAGGGATATTAACTATGGCTACACCTTC.

The table lists this clonotype with a few counts. The chain couples TRBV7-2 to TRBJ2-4, with D perhaps assigned TRBD1 or TRBD2 (6 bases each). This CDR3 spans 15 amino acids. Germline CDR1 reads SGHTA; CDR2 reads FQGNSA. V was shortened by 1 base and J by 6 bases, with 13 bases between the two germline ends. This chain's CDR3 is CASSLVVGGRNIQYF. In DNA, the CDR3 is TGTGCCAGCAGCTTAGTAGTAGGGGGGAGAAACATTCAGTACTTC.

This clonotype was found many times. V and J are TRBV29-1 and TRBJ2-7; TRBD1 might be the D (5 bases). V was trimmed by 6 bases and J by 2 bases, leaving 11 bases between them. CDR1 and CDR2 (germline): SQVTM, ANQGSEA. This CDR3 contains 12 residues. Here the CDR3 reads CSVRVTAYEQYF. The CDR3 DNA follows: TGCAGCGTCCGGGTGACAGCCTACGAGCAGTACTTC.

This clonotype has a count of ten or more. This rearrangement joins TRBV6-1 to TRBJ2-1; TRBD2 aligns across 13 bases. V trimming: 6 bases; J trimming: 6 bases; junction bases outside the gene matches: 5. Germline V CDR1 and CDR2: MNHNS, SASEGT. The CDR3 is 15 residues long. This CDR3 is CASSSTSGRANEQFF. CDR3 in DNA: TGTGCCAGCAGCTCAACTAGCGGGAGGGCCAATGAGCAGTTCTTC.

A word on this clonotype: A read error may explain this, as a much larger clone is one base away. The rearrangement joins TRBV19 to TRBJ2-3, with 7 bases matching TRBD1. The CDR3 runs 16 residues. Trimming took 4 bases from V and 4 from J; bases not matched to a gene: 11. In germline, CDR1 is LNHDA, CDR2 SQIVND (reference sequence). The CDR3 loop reads CASSTRTGGMADTQYF. CDR3 DNA sequence: TGTGCCAGTAGTACCCGGACAGGCGGAATGGCAGATACGCAGTATTTT.

This clonotype has at least ten counts. The chain recombines TRBV29-1 with TRBJ2-1; a possible D gene is TRBD2 (6 bases). The V end was cut by 3 bases, the J end by 7 bases, with 13 bases between. CDR3 length: 13 amino acids. Germline V gives CDR1 SQVTM, CDR2 ANQGSEA. CDR3 region: CSVDRGGLNEQFF. CDR3 DNA: TGCAGCGTTGATAGGGGAGGTTTGAATGAGCAGTTCTTC.

The sample holds many counts of this clonotype. The chain couples TRBV7-8 to TRBJ2-2; D remains ambiguous. Germline CDR1 is SGHVS and CDR2 is FQNEAQ. The CDR3 extends over 14 amino acids. The V gene lost 3 bases and the J gene lost 6 bases, with 11 bases spanning the gap. The CDR3 DNA sequence: TGTGCCAGCAGCTTCTGGGTTCGGGCCGGGGAGCTGTTTTTT. Translation gives CASSFWVRAGELFF.

This clonotype was picked up many times. The chain uses TRBV6-2 or TRBV6-3 and TRBJ2-2; possibly TRBD1 for D (5 bases). Trimming removed 7 bases from V and 6 bases from J, with 21 bases in between. The CDR3 is 16 amino acids. The germline gives CDR1 MNHEY, CDR2 SVGEGT. The CDR3 region has the DNA TGTGCCAGCACCCTTGATGGGGCGTTGGGCTCCGGGGAGCTGTTTTTT. Translated: CASTLDGALGSGELFF.

This clonotype was observed at least ten times. The chain carries TRBV10-3 and TRBJ2-7; 10 bases are shared with TRBD1. The CDR3 runs to 17 residues. V lost 4 bases and J lost 2; bases outside the gene matches: 11. The V gene's germline CDR1 is ENHRY and CDR2 SYGVKD. The chain's CDR3 is CAISVILGTGEAYEQYF. CDR3 nucleotides: TGTGCCATCAGTGTAATCCTCGGGACAGGGGAAGCCTACGAGCAGTACTTC.

This clonotype was observed a few times. The chain recombines TRBV28 with TRBJ1-5; D is unclear. The CDR3 extends over 16 amino acids. Trimming shortened V by 5 bases and J by 3 bases, and 17 bases separated the two germline ends. The germline CDR1 and CDR2 sequences are MDHEN and SYDVKM. CDR3 bases: TGTGCCAGCAGTCAATCTTTAAGGGCCCTCAATCAGCCCCAGCATTTT. Encoded protein: CASSQSLRALNQPQHF.

This clonotype was recorded many times. V and J are TRBV11-1 and TRBJ2-1, with TRBD1 identical over 8 bases. CDR3 length: 13 residues. Germline V CDR1 and CDR2: SGHAT, FQDESV (reference sequence). Unmatched junction bases numbered 2, after V lost 7 bases and J lost 3 bases. The CDR3 nucleotides are TGTGCCAGCATCGGACAGGGCTACAATGAGCAGTTCTTC. This encodes CASIGQGYNEQFF.

The sample holds many counts of this clonotype. The chain links TRBV20-1 to TRBJ1-5; D uncertain. Germline CDR1 reads DFQATT; CDR2 reads SNEGSKA (reference sequence). Trimming removed 5 bases at V and 1 base at J, with 15 bases between. This CDR3 contains 15 residues. The CDR3 coding sequence is TGCAGTGCTGGATCCTTAGCCCAAAGCAATCAGCCCCAGCATTTT. This codes for CSAGSLAQSNQPQHF.

The sample holds many counts of this clonotype. V is TRBV29-1 and J is TRBJ2-1; 8 nucleotides match TRBD2. Germline trimming cut 0 bases from V and 0 bases from J; bases unmatched to any gene: 7. CDR1 and CDR2 from the germline V gene are SQVTM and ANQGSEA. The CDR3 contains 17 residues. CDR3 DNA sequence: TGCAGCGTTGAAGAATTCGGACTAGCTAGCTCCTACAATGAGCAGTTCTTC. Translating gives CSVEEFGLASSYNEQFF.

This clonotype has ten or more counts. This chain connects TRBV7-8 to TRBJ2-2; D gene unclear. The CDR3 totals 13 residues. CDR1 and CDR2 from the germline V gene are SGHVS and FQNEAQ. Trimming pared 2 bases from V and 6 bases from J, leaving 7 bases between. This CDR3 reads CASSLQAPGELFF. The CDR3 DNA sequence: TGTGCCAGCAGCTTACAGGCCCCCGGGGAGCTGTTTTTT. Combining the CDR3 with reference TRBV7-8 and TRBJ2-2 gives the whole variable domain GAGVSQSPRYKVAKRGQDVALRCDPISGHVSLFWYQQALGQGPEFLTYFQNEAQLDKSGLPSDRFFAERPEGSVSTLKIQRTQQEDSAVYLCASSLQAPGELFFGEGSRLTVL.

This clonotype came up many times. The chain uses TRBV6-5 and TRBJ1-1; tentative D call: TRBD1 (6 bases). Germline V gives CDR1 MNHEY, CDR2 SVGAGI. CDR3 length equals 13 residues. Trimming took 4 bases from V and 4 from J, leaving 10 bases between them. The CDR3 reads CASSLDRPTEAFF. The CDR3 DNA is TGTGCCAGCAGTTTGGACAGACCCACTGAAGCTTTCTTT.